This T cell receptor beta chain emerged from a study of identical twins. TCRdb analysed the 5' RACE reads with MiXCR anew, one entry per CDR3 protein. Of about 430,000 distinct CDR3 sequences listed, around 20% are singletons. The germline CDR1 and CDR2 sequences are LNHNV and YYDKDF (reference sequence). This CDR3 has 15 residues. Deletions cut 1 base from V and 2 bases from J, with 10 bases between. In this sample, this clonotype turned up a few times. Input material: naive T cells sorted from blood. The rearrangement uses TRBV15 and TRBJ2-3; no clear D. This clonotype was sampled from a man aged 45 to 65 in good health. The CDR3 loop reads CATSRGERHTDTQYF. CDR3 in DNA: TGTGCCACCAGCAGAGGCGAACGGCACACAGATACGCAGTATTTT.